This T cell receptor (beta chain) was profiled in a study of T-cell reconstitution after alpha-beta-depleted transplantation in children. Deletions cut 0 bases from V and 4 bases from J, with 14 bases between. The CDR3 loop spans 16 amino acids. As for this clonotype: Its target is not known.

TCRbeta library preparation incorporated unique molecular identifiers. TCRdb re-analysed the PCR reads in MiXCR, keeping a single row per CDR3 protein. The table records around 670,000 distinct CDR3 sequences, approximately 14% of them present only once. Overall study findings and caveats: Some patients' high day-60 TCRbeta diversity was attributed to recipient cells surviving conditioning. The authors attributed T-cell counts and diversity one year after transplant mostly to newly produced T cells. Expanded graft clones numbering several hundred reportedly gave rise to alpha-beta T cells about two months after transplant.

The source of this sequence is a girl aged 2-15 years with congenital amegakaryocytic thrombocytopenia, due to receive a stem cell transplant. Sequences were derived from PBMCs, sampled before TCRalphabeta/CD19-depleted stem cell transplant. The J gene is TRBJ2-3, the V gene TRBV12-3 or TRBV12-4; TRBD2 is a possible D gene (5 bases). The CDR3 DNA reads as TGTGCCAGCAGTTTAGCGGGAGAGATGGGCGCAGATACGCAGTATTTT. This translates into CASSLAGEMGADTQYF.